These 20 T cell receptor beta chains were sequenced from one sample in a study of blood T cell repertoires in COVID-19. Only in-frame clones appear in the TCRdb table, and some are missing; sequencing was by immunoSEQ multiplex PCR. In the table there are approximately 670,000 clones, 70% to 90% of which are singletons. What was sequenced was peripheral blood. The source is a woman aged 18-29 years with acute or convalescent COVID-19.

This clone was recorded only once. The V call is TRBV4-1, the J call TRBJ2-7; 7 bases fit TRBD2. Germline V gene sequence: CDR1 MGHRA, CDR2 YSYEKL. V gave up 0 bases and J gave up 1 base; unmatched junction bases: 6. This CDR3 spans 16 amino acids. The CDR3: CASSQEMRGISYEQYF. In DNA form, the CDR3 reads TGCGCCAGCAGCCAAGAGATGCGGGGGATATCCTACGAGCAGTACTTC.

The chain has TRBV19 and TRBJ1-1, with 11 bases lining up with TRBD1. CDR1 is LNHDA and CDR2 is SQIVND in the germline V gene (reference sequence). This CDR3 has 14 residues. Germline trimming cut 7 bases from V and 5 bases from J; bases unmatched to any gene: 6. CDR3 nucleotides: TGTGCCAGTACTAAGGACAGGGGGCGAACTGAAGCTTTCTTT. It encodes CASTKDRGRTEAFF.

The CDR3 coding sequence is TGTGCCAGCAGCCAGGACCAGCGGGGGGGCCCTTACAATGAGCAGTTCTTC. Residues: CASSQDQRGGPYNEQFF. The chain has TRBV4-2 and TRBJ2-1; 10 bases are shared with TRBD2. The CDR3 consists of 17 residues. The V segment lost 3 bases and the J segment 4 bases; nucleotides outside the gene matches: 9. Germline assignment: CDR1 LGHNA and CDR2 YNFKEQ.

This chain links TRBV30 with TRBJ1-6, with a weak D call TRBD1 (5 bases). This CDR3 has 15 amino acids. Germline lookup yields CDR1 GTSNPN and CDR2 SVGIG (reference sequence). V was trimmed by 2 bases and J by 10 bases, leaving 18 bases between them. CDR3 in DNA: TGTGCCTGGAGTTCTCCCCGCAGGGAAAGGTCACCCCTCCACTTT. Translated, it gives CAWSSPRRERSPLHF.

The V gene is TRBV4-1, the J gene TRBJ1-1, with 8 positions matching TRBD1. The V segment lost 4 bases and the J segment 3 bases; nucleotides outside the gene matches: 7. Per germline, CDR1 MGHRA and CDR2 YSYEKL. The CDR3 consists of 15 residues. The CDR3 DNA follows: TGCGCCAGCAGCCCCCCGGACAGGGTGTACACTGAAGCTTTCTTT. Amino acid sequence: CASSPPDRVYTEAFF.

The V gene is TRBV2, the J gene TRBJ1-2; a weak D match, TRBD1 (6 bases). Trimming removed 3 bases at V and 4 bases at J, with 15 bases between. The CDR3 has 15 amino acids. Germline lookup yields CDR1 SNHLY and CDR2 FYNNEI. The CDR3 region is CASSESRGIAYGYTF. CDR3 bases: TGTGCCAGCAGTGAGAGCAGGGGAATCGCCTATGGCTACACCTTC.

This chain links TRBV5-1 with TRBJ2-7; TRBD1 is a possible D gene (5 bases). Germline CDR1 SGHRS, CDR2 YFSETQ. The V end was cut by 3 bases, the J end by 2 bases, with 9 bases between. There are 13 residues in the CDR3. The CDR3, as DNA: TGCGCCAGCAGCTCACAGGTCACCTACGAGCAGTACTTC. It yields the protein CASSSQVTYEQYF.

This chain links TRBV30 with TRBJ1-1; D not certain. Deletions cut 0 bases from V and 5 bases from J, with 10 bases between. Germline CDR1 is GTSNPN and CDR2 is SVGIG (reference sequence). This CDR3 has 13 residues. The CDR3: CAWSVPGLTEAFF. DNA for the CDR3: TGTGCCTGGAGTGTACCAGGTTTAACTGAAGCTTTCTTT.

This clone was seen once. The gene calls are TRBV12-3 or TRBV12-4 and TRBJ2-7; unclear D gene. The length of the CDR3 is 12 residues. The V end was cut by 4 bases, the J end by 3 bases, with 7 bases between. The CDR3 DNA is TGTGCCAGCAGTTCAGGTATCTACGAGCAGTACTTC. Translation: CASSSGIYEQYF.

The chain links TRBV2 to TRBJ2-1; D is perhaps TRBD1 (7 bases). Germline V CDR1 and CDR2: SNHLY, FYNNEI. This CDR3 has 13 amino acids. V gave up 7 bases and J gave up 7 bases, with 14 bases separating them. In DNA form, the CDR3 reads TGTGCCAGCACCCCAGGGGGGTGGAATGAGCAGTTCTTC. Its protein is CASTPGGWNEQFF.

The chain recombines TRBV5-1 with TRBJ1-2; D may be TRBD1 (6 bases). Germline CDR1 is SGHRS and CDR2 is YFSETQ. V shed 4 bases and J shed 1 base, with 17 bases lying between them. CDR3 size: 16 residues. The CDR3 loop is CASSTGQSRYNYGYTF. In DNA form, the CDR3 reads TGCGCCAGCAGCACAGGACAGTCAAGGTATAACTATGGCTACACCTTC.

This chain links TRBV5-1 with TRBJ2-7; 8 bases align to TRBD1. The CDR3 extends over 14 amino acids. With V trimmed by 0 bases and J by 3 bases, 2 bases remained unmatched. Per the germline V gene, CDR1 is SGHRS and CDR2 is YFSETQ. The CDR3 reads CASSLETGVYEQYF. The CDR3 nucleotides read TGCGCCAGCAGCTTGGAGACAGGGGTCTACGAGCAGTACTTC.

This rearrangement joins TRBV6-6 to TRBJ1-4; 7 nucleotides agree with TRBD1. The ends lost 2 bases at V and 8 bases at J; junction bases unmatched: 8. The CDR3 is 15 amino acids. Germline lookup yields CDR1 MNHNY and CDR2 SVGAGI (reference sequence). In nucleotides, the CDR3 is TGTGCCAGCAGTTACCTTGACGGGACAGCGGAAAAACTGTTTTTT. It codes for CASSYLDGTAEKLFF.

The J gene is TRBJ1-2, the V gene TRBV4-1; D may be TRBD1 (6 bases). CDR3 length: 14 residues. Germline CDR1 MGHRA, CDR2 YSYEKL. Trimming took 0 bases from V and 4 from J, leaving 9 bases between them. This CDR3 is CASSQERGTYGYTF. Written as DNA, the CDR3 is TGCGCCAGCAGCCAAGAGAGGGGGACCTATGGCTACACCTTC.

The chain's CDR3 is CASRFYLPHEQYF. The CDR3 DNA reads TGTGCAAGTCGCTTTTATCTACCCCACGAGCAGTACTTC. The chain has TRBV12-2 and TRBJ2-7; the listed D gene, TRBD2, was not tested against the DNA. TRBV12-2 counts as a pseudogene. The CDR3 is made up of 13 amino acids.

The rearrangement links TRBV24-1 to TRBJ1-3; tentatively, D is TRBD1 (6 bases). The ends were cut back, 2 bases at V and 0 bases at J, with 10 bases in the middle. The CDR3 covers 16 residues. Looked up from germline, CDR1 is KGHDR and CDR2 is SFDVKD. CDR3: CATSDSTGNSGNTIYF. As DNA, the CDR3 is TGTGCCACCAGTGATTCCACAGGGAACTCTGGAAACACCATATATTTT.

The chain links TRBV19 to TRBJ2-6; tentative D call: TRBD1 (5 bases). The CDR3 contains 15 residues. V was shortened by 4 bases and J by 2 bases, with 9 bases between the two germline ends. Germline V gives CDR1 LNHDA, CDR2 SQIVND (reference sequence). CDR3 DNA sequence: TGTGCCAGTAGTACCACAGGAGCTGGGGCCAACGTCCTGACTTTC. The encoded protein is CASSTTGAGANVLTF.

The CDR3 here is CASSLAGHRSLPPLHF. Here the CDR3 DNA reads TGTGCCAGCAGCTTAGCCGGACACCGAAGTTTACCACCCCTCCACTTT. The chain uses TRBV7-8 and TRBJ1-6; perhaps TRBD1 as D (5 bases). Germline loops: CDR1 SGHVS, CDR2 FQNEAQ. This CDR3 comprises 16 residues. With 0 bases removed from V and 11 bases from J, the gap between germline ends came to 17 bases.

The chain combines TRBV19 with TRBJ1-3, with D maybe TRBD1 (5 bases). This CDR3 is built from 17 residues. Trimming pared 1 base from V and 0 bases from J, leaving 13 bases between. Germline V gives CDR1 LNHDA, CDR2 SQIVND (reference sequence). CDR3 DNA sequence: TGTGCCAGTAGTATAGGGGCGGGACCGAACTCTGGAAACACCATATATTTT. It encodes CASSIGAGPNSGNTIYF.

The gene calls are TRBV19 and TRBJ1-5; D unresolved. Trimming stripped 3 bases from V and 7 bases from J, with 19 bases between. The germline CDR1 and CDR2 sequences are LNHDA and SQIVND (reference sequence). There are 16 residues in the CDR3. The CDR3 here is CASSIESLSGRQPQHF. The CDR3 DNA follows: TGTGCCAGTAGTATCGAGAGCTTGTCGGGAAGGCAGCCCCAGCATTTT.